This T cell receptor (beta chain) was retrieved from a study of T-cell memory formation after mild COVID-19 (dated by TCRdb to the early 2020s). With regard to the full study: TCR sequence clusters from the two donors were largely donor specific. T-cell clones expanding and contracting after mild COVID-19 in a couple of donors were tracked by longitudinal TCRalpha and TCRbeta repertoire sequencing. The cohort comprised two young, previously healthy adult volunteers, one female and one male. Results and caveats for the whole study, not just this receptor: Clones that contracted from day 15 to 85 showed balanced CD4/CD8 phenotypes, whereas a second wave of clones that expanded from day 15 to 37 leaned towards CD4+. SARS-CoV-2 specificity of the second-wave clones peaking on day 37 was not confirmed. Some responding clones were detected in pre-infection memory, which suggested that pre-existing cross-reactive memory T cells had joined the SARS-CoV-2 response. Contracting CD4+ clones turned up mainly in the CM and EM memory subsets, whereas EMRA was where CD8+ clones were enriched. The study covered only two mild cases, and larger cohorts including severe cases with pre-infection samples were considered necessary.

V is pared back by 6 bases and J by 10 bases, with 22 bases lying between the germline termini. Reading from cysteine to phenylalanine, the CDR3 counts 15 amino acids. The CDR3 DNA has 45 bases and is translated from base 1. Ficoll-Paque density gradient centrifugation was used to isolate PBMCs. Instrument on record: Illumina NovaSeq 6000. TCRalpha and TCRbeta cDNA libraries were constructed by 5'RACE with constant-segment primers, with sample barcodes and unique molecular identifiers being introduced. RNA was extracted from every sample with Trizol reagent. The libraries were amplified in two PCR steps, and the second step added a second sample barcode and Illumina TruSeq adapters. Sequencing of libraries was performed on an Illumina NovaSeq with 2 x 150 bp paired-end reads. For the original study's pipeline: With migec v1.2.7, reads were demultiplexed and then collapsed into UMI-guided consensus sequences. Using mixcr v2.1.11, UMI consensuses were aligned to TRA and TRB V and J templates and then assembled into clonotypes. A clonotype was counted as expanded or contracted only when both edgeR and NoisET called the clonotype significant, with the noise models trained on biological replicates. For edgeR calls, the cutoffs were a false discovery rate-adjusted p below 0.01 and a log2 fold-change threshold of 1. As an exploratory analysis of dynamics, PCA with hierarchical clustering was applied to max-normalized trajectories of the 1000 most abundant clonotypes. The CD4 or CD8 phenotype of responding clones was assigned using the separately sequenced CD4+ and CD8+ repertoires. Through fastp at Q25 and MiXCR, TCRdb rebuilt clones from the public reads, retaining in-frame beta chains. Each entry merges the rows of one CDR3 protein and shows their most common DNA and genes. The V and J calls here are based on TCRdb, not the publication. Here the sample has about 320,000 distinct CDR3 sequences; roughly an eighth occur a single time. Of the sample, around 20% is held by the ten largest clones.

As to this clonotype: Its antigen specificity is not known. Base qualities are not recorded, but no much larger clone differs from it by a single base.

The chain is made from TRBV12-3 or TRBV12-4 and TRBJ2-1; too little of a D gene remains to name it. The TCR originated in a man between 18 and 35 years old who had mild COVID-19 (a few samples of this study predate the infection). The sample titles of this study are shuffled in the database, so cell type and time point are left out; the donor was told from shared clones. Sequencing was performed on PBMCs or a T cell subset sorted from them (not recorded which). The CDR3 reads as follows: CASSIDGWGLGEQFF. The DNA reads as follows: TGTGCCAGCAGCATCGACGGATGGGGTCTCGGGGAGCAGTTCTTC.